The source of this T cell receptor beta chain is a study of CD4 T cells in relation to SARS-CoV-2 and coronaviruses. Looking at the study overall: PBMCs were cultured with antigen for approximately nine days before TCR beta sequencing.

TCRdb's copy holds only in-frame clones and misses some; the assay was immunoSEQ multiplex PCR. The data hold about 18,000 clones, with roughly 77% observed a single time. With respect to this clone: Its antigen is still unknown.

Before the COVID-19 pandemic, during about 2010-2018, CD4+ T cells were taken from unexposed donors. Isolation of CD4+ T cells took place after about 10 days in culture. As cell numbers allowed, unexposed-donor CD4+ T cells faced SARS-CoV-2 S/N and four cold-coronavirus spikes. Half the medium was replaced with IL-2 medium on days 3 and 7. Looked up from germline, CDR1 is ENHRY and CDR2 is SYGVKD. Trimming stripped 0 bases from V and 7 bases from J, with 10 bases between. The CDR3 loop spans 13 amino acids. Sequencing was done on a sample of CD4+ T cells from PBMCs, cultured in vitro. The clonotype was recovered from a human donor in good health. V usage is TRBV10-3 and J usage is TRBJ2-7; possibly TRBD1 for D (5 bases). CDR3: CAISESGAREQYF. CDR3 DNA sequence: TGTGCCATCAGTGAGTCTGGGGCGAGGGAGCAGTACTTC.